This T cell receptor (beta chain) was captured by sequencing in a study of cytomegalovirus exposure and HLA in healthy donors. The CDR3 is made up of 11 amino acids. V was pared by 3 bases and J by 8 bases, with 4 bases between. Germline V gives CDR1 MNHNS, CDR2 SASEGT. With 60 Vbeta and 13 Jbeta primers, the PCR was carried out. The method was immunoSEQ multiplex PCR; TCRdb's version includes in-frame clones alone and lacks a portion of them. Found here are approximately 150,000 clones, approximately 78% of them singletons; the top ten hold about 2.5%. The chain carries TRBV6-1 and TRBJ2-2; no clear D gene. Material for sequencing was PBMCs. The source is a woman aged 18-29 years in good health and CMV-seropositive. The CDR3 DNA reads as TGTGCCAGCAGTGACCCAGGGGAGCTGTTTTTT. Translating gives CASSDPGELFF.